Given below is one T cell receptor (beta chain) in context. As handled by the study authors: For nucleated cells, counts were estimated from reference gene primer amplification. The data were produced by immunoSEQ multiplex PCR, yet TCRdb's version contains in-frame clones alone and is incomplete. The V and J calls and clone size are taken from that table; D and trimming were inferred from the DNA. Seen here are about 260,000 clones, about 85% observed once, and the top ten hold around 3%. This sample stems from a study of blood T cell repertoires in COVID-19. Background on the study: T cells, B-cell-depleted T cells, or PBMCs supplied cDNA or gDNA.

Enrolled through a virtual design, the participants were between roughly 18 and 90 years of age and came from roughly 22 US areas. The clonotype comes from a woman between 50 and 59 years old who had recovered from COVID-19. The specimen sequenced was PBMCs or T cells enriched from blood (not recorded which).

Here the CDR3 reads CSVEGSPGGSGRAIGYNEQFF. The CDR3 nucleotides read TGCAGCGTTGAAGGATCCCCGGGAGGTAGCGGGAGGGCCATAGGCTACAATGAGCAGTTCTTC. The chain recombines TRBV29-1 with TRBJ2-1, with TRBD2 matching 11 bases. Germline V CDR1 and CDR2: SQVTM, ANQGSEA. The CDR3 runs to 21 residues. Trimming cost V 1 base and J 3 bases; bases outside gene matches: 20.